The T cell receptor beta chain described here comes from a study of T cells in Graves' hyperthyroidism and ophthalmopathy. Study-wide results and caveats: Most expanded thyroid clonotypes above 0.001 recurred in blood. The model foresaw ophthalmopathy a median roughly 6 months prior to onset.

This clonotype was seen repeatedly, ten times or more. The antigen remains unidentified. The study left out patients who had uncontrolled infection, other autoimmune disease, pregnancy or lactation. Fresh peripheral blood, about 9.6 ml, yielded the PBMCs. What was amplified from RNA transcripts were TCR beta CDR3 regions. When the TCR CDR3 underwent first-round RT-PCR, the HTBI primer set was used. MiXCR, run by TCRdb on the multiplex PCR reads, gives a single entry per CDR3 protein. The sample lists 270,000 or so distinct CDR3 sequences, less than 30% occurring once. The CDR3 is made up of 14 amino acids. V lost 4 bases and J 1 base, leaving 11 bases between the germline ends. Per germline, CDR1 SGHRS and CDR2 YFSETQ.

Sequencing used blood. This chain connects TRBV5-1 to TRBJ1-1; no definite D call. This sequence was found in a man between 35 and 55 years old with Graves' hyperthyroidism that later progressed to Graves' ophthalmopathy. The CDR3 sequence is CASSPSDGNTEAFF. CDR3 DNA sequence: TGCGCCAGCAGCCCTTCTGACGGGAACACTGAAGCTTTCTTT.